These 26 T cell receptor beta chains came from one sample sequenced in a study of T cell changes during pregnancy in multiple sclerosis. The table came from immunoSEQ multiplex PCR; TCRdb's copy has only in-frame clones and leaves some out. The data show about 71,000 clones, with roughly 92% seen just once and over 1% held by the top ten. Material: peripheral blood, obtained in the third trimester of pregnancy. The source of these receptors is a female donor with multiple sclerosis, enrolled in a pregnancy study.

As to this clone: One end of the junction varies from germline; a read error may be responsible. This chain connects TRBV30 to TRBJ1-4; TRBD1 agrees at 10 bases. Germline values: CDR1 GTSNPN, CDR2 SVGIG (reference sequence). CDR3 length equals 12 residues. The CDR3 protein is CAWISPGGTGDF. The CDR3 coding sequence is TGTGCCTGGATCAGCCCGGGGGGGACAGGGGATTTT.

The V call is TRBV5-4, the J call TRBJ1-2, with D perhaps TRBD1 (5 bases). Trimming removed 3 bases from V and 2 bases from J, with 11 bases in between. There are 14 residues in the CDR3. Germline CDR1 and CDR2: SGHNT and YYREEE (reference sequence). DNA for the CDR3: TGTGCCAGCAGCTCGGCGGGGCGGAACTATGGCTACACCTTC. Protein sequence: CASSSAGRNYGYTF.

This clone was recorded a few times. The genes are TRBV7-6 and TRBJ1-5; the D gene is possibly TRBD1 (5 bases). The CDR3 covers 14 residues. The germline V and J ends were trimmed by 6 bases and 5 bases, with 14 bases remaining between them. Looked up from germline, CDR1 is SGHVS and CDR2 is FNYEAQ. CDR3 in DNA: TGTGCCAGCAGTCAGATAAGGGGTGATCAGCCCCAGCATTTT. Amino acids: CASSQIRGDQPQHF.

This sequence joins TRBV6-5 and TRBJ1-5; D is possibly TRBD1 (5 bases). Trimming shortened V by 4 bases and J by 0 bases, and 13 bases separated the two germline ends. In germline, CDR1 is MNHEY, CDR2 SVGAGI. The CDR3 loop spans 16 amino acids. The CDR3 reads CASSSTRGSSNQPQHF. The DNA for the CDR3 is TGTGCCAGCAGTTCCACAAGGGGTTCTAGCAATCAGCCCCAGCATTTT.

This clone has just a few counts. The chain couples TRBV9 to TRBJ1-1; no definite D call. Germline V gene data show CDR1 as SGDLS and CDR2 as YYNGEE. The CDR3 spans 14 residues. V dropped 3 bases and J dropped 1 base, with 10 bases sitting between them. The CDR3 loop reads CASSALAPNTEAFF. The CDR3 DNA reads TGTGCCAGCAGCGCGTTGGCCCCGAACACTGAAGCTTTCTTT.

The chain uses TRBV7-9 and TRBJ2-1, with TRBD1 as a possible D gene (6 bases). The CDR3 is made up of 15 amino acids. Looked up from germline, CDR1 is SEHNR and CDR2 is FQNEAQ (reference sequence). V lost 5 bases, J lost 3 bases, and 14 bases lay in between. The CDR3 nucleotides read TGTGCCAGCAGCCCATCCGGGACACTCTACAATGAGCAGTTCTTC. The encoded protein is CASSPSGTLYNEQFF.

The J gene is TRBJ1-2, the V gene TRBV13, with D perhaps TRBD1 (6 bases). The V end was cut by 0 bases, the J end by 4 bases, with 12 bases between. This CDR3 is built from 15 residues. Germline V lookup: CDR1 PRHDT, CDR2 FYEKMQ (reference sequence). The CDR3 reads CASSLGLGGAYGYTF. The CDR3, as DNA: TGTGCCAGCAGCTTAGGCCTGGGGGGGGCCTATGGCTACACCTTC.

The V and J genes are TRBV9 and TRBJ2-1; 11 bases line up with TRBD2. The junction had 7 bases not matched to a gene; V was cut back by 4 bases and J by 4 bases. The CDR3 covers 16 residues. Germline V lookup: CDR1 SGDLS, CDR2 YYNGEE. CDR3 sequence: CASSPRTSGPYNEQFF. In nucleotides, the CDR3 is TGTGCCAGCAGCCCTCGGACTAGCGGGCCTTACAATGAGCAGTTCTTC.

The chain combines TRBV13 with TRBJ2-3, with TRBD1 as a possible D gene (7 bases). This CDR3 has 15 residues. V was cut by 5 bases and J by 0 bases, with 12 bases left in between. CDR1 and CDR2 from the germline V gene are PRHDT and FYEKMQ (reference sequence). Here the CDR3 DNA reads TGTGCCAGCAGCCCCCCAGGGGGGAGCACAGATACGCAGTATTTT. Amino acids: CASSPPGGSTDTQYF.

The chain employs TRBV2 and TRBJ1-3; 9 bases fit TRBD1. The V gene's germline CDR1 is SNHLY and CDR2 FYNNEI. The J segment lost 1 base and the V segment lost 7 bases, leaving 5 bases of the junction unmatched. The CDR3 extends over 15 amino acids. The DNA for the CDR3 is TGTGCCAGCAAGGGAGACAGGGGGTCTGGAAACACCATATATTTT. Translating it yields CASKGDRGSGNTIYF.

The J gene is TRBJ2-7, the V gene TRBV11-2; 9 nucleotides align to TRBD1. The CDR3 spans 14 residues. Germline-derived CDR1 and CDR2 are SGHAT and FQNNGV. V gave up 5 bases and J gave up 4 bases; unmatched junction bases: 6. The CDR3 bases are TGTGCCAGCAGCGCTCCGGGACAGGGTTACGAGCAGTACTTC. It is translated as CASSAPGQGYEQYF.

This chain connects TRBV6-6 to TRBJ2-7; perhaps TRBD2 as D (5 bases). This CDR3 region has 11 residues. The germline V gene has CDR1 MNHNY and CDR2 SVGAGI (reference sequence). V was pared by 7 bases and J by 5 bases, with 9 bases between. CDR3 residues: CASTGVDEQYF. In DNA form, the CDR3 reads TGTGCCAGCACCGGGGTCGACGAGCAGTACTTC.

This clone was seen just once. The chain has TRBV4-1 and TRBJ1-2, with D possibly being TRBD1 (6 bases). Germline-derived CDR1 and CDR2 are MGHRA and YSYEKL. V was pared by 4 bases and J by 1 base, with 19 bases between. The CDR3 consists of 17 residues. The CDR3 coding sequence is TGCGCCAGCAGCCTCGCTGCACAGGGAGCGGATAACTATGGCTACACCTTC. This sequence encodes CASSLAAQGADNYGYTF.

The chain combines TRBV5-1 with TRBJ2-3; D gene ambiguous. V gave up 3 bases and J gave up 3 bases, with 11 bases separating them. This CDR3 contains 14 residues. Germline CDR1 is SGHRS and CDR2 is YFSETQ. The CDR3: CASSSQDSTDTQYF. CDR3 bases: TGCGCCAGCAGCTCACAAGACTCTACAGATACGCAGTATTTT.

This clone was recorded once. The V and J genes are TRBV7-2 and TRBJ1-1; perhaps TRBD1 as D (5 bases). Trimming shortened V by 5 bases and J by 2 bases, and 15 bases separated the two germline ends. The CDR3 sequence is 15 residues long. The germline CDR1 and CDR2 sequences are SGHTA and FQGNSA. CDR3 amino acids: CASSPIWTINTEAFF. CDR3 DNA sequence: TGTGCCAGCAGCCCCATTTGGACAATAAACACTGAAGCTTTCTTT.

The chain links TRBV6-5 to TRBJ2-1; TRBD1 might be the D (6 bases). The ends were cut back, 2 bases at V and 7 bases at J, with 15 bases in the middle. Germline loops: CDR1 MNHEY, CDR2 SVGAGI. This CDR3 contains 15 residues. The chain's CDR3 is CASSYGMGRGNEQFF. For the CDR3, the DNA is TGTGCCAGCAGTTACGGAATGGGCAGGGGAAATGAGCAGTTCTTC.

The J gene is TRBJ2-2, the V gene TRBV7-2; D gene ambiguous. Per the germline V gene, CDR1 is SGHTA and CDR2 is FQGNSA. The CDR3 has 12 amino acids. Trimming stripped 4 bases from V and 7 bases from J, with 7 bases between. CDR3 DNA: TGTGCCAGCAGCTCCGTTTTCGGGGAGCTGTTTTTT. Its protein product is CASSSVFGELFF.

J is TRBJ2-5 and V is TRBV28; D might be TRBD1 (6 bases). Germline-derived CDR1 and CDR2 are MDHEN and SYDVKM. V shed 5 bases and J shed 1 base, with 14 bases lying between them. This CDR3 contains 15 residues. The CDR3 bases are TGTGCCAGCAGTGCCGACTCGGACAGCCAAGAGACCCAGTACTTC. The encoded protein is CASSADSDSQETQYF.

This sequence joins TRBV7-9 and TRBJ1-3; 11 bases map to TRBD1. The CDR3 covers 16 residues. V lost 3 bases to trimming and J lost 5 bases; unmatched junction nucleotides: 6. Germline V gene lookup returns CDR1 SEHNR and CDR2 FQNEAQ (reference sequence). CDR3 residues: CASSFEGQGVRNTIYF. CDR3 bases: TGTGCCAGCAGCTTTGAGGGACAGGGGGTTAGAAACACCATATATTTT.

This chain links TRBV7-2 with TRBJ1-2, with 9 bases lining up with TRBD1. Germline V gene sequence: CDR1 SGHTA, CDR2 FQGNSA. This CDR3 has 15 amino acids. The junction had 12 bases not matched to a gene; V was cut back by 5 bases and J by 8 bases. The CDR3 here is CASSLSGTGIYGYTF. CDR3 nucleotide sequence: TGTGCCAGCAGCCTGTCCGGGACAGGGATTTACGGCTACACCTTC.

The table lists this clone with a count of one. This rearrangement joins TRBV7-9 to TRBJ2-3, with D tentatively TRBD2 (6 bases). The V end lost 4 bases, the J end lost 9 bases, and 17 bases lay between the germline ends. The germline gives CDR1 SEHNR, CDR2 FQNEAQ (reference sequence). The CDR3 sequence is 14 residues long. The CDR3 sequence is CASSSFSGSETQYF. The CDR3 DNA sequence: TGTGCCAGCAGCTCGTTCTCCGGGAGTGAGACGCAGTATTTT. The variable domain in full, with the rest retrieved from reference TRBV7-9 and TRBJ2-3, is DTGVSQNPRHKITKRGQNVTFRCDPISEHNRLYWYRQTLGQGPEFLTYFQNEAQLEKSRLLSDRFSAERPKGSFSTLEIQRTEQGDSAMYLCASSSFSGSETQYFGPGTRLTVL.

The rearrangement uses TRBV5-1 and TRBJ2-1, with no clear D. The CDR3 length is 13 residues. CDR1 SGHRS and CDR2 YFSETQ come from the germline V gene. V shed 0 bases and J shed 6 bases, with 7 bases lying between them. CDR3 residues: CASSLADFNEQFF. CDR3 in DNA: TGCGCCAGCAGCTTGGCCGACTTCAATGAGCAGTTCTTC. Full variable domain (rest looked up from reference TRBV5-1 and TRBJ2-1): KAGVTQTPRYLIKTRGQQVTLSCSPISGHRSVSWYQQTPGQGLQFLFEYFSETQRNKGNFPGRFSGRQFSNSRSEMNVSTLELGDSALYLCASSLADFNEQFFGPGTRLTVL.

The CDR3 DNA follows: TGTGCCAGCAGTTACTCGATAAAGGGCAGGGGAGAGACCCAGTACTTC. It specifies CASSYSIKGRGETQYF. The chain couples TRBV6-5 to TRBJ2-5; maybe TRBD1 (6 bases). V was shortened by 0 bases and J by 4 bases, with 15 bases between the two germline ends. The germline gives CDR1 MNHEY, CDR2 SVGAGI. The CDR3 length is 16 residues.

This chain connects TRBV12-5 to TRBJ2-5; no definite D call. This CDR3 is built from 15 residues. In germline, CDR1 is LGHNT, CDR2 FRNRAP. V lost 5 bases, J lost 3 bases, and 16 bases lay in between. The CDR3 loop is CASGPPSPSKETQYF. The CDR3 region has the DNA TGTGCTAGTGGTCCTCCGTCCCCCAGTAAAGAGACCCAGTACTTC.

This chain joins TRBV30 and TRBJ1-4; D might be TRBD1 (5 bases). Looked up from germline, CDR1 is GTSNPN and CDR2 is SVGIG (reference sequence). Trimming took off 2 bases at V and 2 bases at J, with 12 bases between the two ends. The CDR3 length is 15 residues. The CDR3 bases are TGTGCCTGGAGTCTTGTCAGGGCGACTAATGAAAAACTGTTTTTT. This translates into CAWSLVRATNEKLFF.

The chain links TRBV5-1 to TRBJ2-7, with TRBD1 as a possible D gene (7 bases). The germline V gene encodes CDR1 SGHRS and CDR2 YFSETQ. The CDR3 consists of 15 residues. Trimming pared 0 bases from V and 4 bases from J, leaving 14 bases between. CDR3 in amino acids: CASSLGGTALYEQYF. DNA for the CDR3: TGCGCCAGCAGCTTGGGCGGGACAGCACTGTACGAGCAGTACTTC.